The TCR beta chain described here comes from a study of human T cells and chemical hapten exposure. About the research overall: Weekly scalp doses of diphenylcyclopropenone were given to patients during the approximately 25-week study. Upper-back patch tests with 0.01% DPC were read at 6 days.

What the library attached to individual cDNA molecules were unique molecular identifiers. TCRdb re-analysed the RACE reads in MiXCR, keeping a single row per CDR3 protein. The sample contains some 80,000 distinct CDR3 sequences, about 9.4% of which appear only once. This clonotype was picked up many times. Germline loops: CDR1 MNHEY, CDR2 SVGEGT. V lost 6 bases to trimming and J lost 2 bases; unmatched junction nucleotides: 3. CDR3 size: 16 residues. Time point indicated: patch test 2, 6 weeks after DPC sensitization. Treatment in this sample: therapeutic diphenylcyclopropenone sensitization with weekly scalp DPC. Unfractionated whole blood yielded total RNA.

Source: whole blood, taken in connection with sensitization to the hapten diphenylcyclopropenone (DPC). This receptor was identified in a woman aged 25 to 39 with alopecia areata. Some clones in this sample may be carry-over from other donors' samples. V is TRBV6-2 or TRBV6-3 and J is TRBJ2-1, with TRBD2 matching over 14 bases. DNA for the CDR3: TGTGCCAGCAGGAGGACTAGCGGGGGGCCCTACAATGAGCAGTTCTTC. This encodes CASRRTSGGPYNEQFF.